This TCR beta chain was captured by sequencing in a study of control samples from healthy donors and cancer patients. CDR3 length: 15 amino acids. In germline, CDR1 is LNHDA, CDR2 SQIVND (reference sequence). V shed 5 bases and J 4 bases; nucleotides not matched to a gene: 7. This table comes from immunoSEQ multiplex PCR, and its TCRdb copy is limited to in-frame clones, with some not included. The sample shows some 150,000 clones, approximately 94% of them seen only once. The chain recombines TRBV19 with TRBJ2-2; 7 positions agree with TRBD2. The sequencing input was PBMCs. The sequence was collected from a man aged 60 to 75 with colorectal cancer. DNA for the CDR3: TGTGCCAGTAGTCCCTCGACTAGCCCCACCGGGGAGCTGTTTTTT. It is translated as CASSPSTSPTGELFF.